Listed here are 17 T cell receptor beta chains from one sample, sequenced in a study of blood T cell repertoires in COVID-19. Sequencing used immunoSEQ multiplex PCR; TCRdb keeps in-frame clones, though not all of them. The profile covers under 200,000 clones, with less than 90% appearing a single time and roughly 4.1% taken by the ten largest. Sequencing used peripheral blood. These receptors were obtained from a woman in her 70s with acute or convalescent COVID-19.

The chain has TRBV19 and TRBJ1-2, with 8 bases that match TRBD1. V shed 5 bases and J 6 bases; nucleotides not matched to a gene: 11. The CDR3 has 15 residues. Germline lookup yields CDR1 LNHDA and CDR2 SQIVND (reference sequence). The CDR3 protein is CASSPGPRTGNGYTF. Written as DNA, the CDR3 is TGTGCCAGTAGTCCCGGCCCCCGGACAGGGAATGGCTACACCTTC.

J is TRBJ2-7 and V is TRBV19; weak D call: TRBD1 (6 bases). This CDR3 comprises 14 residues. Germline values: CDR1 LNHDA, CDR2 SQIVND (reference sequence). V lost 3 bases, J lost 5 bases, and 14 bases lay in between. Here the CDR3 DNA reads TGTGCCAGTAGTATGTACCAGGGGTTGAACGAGCAGTACTTC. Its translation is CASSMYQGLNEQYF. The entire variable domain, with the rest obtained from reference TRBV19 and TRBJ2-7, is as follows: DGGITQSPKYLFRKEGQNVTLSCEQNLNHDAMYWYRQDPGQGLRLIYYSQIVNDFQKGDIAEGYSVSREKKESFPLTVTSAQKNPTAFYLCASSMYQGLNEQYFGPGTRLTVT.

Here the CDR3 DNA reads TGTGCCAGCAGCGCCGCCAGCCGGGAGGTAACTGAAGCTTTCTTT. As protein: CASSAASREVTEAFF. The V and J genes are TRBV7-2 and TRBJ1-1; D not certain. There are 15 residues in the CDR3. V was clipped by 5 bases and J by 5 bases, with 18 bases between them. CDR1 is SGHTA, CDR2 FQGNSA, per germline.

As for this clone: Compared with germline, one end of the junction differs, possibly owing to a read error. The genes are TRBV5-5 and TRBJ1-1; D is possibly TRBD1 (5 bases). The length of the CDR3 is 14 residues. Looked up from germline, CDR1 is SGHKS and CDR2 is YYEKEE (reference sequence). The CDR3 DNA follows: TGTGCCAGCAGCTTGAAGCGGGGGAACTCTGAAGCTTTCTTT. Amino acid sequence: CASSLKRGNSEAFF.

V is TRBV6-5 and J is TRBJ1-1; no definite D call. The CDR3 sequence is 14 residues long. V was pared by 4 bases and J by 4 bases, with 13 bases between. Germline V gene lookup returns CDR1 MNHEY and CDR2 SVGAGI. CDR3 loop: CASSSSGVGTEAFF. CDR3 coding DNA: TGTGCCAGCAGTTCCTCCGGGGTGGGCACTGAAGCTTTCTTT.

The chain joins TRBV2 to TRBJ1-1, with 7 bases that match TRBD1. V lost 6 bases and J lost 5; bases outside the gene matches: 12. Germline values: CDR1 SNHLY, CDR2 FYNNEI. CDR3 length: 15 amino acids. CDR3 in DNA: TGTGCCAGCAGAATTAATAGACAGGGAGGTACTGAAGCTTTCTTT. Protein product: CASRINRQGGTEAFF.

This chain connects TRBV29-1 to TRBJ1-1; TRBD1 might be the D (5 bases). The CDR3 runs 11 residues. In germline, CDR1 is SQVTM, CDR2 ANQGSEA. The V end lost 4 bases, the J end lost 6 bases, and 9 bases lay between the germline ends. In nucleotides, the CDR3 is TGCAGCGTTGGGGGGGTCGCTGAAGCTTTCTTT. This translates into CSVGGVAEAFF.

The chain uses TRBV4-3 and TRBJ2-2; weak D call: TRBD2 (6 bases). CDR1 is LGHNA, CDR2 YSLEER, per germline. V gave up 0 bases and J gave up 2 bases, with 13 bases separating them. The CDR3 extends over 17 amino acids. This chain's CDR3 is CASSQDGISGNTGELFF. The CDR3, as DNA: TGCGCCAGCAGCCAAGATGGGATTAGCGGTAACACCGGGGAGCTGTTTTTT.

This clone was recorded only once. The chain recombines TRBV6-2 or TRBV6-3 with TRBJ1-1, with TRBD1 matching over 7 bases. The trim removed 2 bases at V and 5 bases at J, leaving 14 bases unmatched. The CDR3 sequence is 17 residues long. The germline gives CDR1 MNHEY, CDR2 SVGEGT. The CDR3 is CASSYAFGGQRSTEAFF. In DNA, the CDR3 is TGTGCCAGCAGTTACGCCTTTGGGGGACAGCGCAGTACTGAAGCTTTCTTT.

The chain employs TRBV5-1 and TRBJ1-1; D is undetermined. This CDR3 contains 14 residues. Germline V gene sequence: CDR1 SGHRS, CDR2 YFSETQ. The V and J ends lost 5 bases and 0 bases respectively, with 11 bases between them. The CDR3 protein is CASSVGSMNTEAFF. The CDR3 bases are TGCGCCAGCAGTGTAGGGAGTATGAACACTGAAGCTTTCTTT.

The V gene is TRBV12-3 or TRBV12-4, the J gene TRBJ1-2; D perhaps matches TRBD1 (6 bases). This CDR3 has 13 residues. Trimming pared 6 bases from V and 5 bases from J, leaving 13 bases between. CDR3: CASSLKGVYGYTF. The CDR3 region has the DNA TGTGCCAGCAGCTTAAAGGGGGTATATGGCTACACCTTC.

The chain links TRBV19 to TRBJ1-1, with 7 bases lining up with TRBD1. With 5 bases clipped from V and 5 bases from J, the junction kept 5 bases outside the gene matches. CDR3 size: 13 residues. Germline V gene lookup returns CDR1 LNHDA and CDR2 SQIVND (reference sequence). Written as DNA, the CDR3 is TGTGCCAGTAGTGGAGGGGGCACTACTGAAGCTTTCTTT. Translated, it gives CASSGGGTTEAFF.

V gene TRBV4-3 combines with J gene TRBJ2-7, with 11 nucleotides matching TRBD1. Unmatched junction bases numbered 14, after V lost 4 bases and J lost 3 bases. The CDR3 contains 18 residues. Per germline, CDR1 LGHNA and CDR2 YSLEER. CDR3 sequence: CASSPRDRGSEGIYEQYF. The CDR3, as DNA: TGCGCCAGCAGCCCCCGGGACAGGGGGTCTGAGGGTATCTACGAGCAGTACTTC.

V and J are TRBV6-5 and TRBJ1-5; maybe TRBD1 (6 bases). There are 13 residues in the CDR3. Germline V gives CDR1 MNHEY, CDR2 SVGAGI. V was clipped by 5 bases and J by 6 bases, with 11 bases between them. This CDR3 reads CASSRTARQPQHF. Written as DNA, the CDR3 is TGTGCCAGCAGTAGGACAGCCCGTCAGCCCCAGCATTTT.

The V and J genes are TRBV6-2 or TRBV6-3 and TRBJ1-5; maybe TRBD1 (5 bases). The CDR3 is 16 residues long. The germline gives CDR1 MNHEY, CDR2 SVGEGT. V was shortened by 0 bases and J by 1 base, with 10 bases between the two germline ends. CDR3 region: CASSYSVAGSNQPQHF. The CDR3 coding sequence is TGTGCCAGCAGTTACTCGGTGGCAGGGAGCAATCAGCCCCAGCATTTT.

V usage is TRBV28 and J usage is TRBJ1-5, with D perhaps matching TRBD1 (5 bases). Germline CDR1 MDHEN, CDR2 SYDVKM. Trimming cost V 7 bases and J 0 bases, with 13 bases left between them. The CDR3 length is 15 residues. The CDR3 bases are TGTGCCAGCATGCAGGGCGGCTATAGCAATCAGCCCCAGCATTTT. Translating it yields CASMQGGYSNQPQHF.

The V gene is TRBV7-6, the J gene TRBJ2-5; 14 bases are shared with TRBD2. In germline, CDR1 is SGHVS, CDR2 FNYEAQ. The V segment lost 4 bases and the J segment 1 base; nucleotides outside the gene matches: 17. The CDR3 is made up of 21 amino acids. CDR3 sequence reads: CASSYDPPRLAGGRPQETQYF. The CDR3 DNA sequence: TGTGCCAGCAGCTATGACCCCCCTCGACTAGCGGGAGGGAGACCCCAAGAGACCCAGTACTTC.